This T cell receptor beta chain was found in a study of STAT3 mutations in large granular lymphocyte leukemia. This clone was observed a handful of times. Its cognate antigen is unknown. The CDR3 extends over 14 amino acids. From germline, CDR1 is LNHDA and CDR2 SQIVND (reference sequence). V lost 5 bases, J lost 2 bases, and 2 bases stayed unmatched. Study-wide results and caveats: At least one immunodominant TCR beta clonotype appeared in every T-cell large granular lymphocyte leukemia patient.

Sequenced by immunoSEQ multiplex PCR; TCRdb stores in-frame clones only, minus some. The table records more than 1,500 clones, approximately 30% of them present only once. The sequenced sample was peripheral blood mononuclear cells. The rearrangement joins TRBV19 to TRBJ2-2, with 7 bases matching TRBD2. The receptor was isolated from a male patient in his 50s with T-cell large granular lymphocyte leukemia. Some clones in this sample may be carry-over from other donors' samples. DNA for the CDR3: TGTGCCAGTAGTCTAGCGGTTAACACCGGGGAGCTGTTTTTT. Protein sequence: CASSLAVNTGELFF.